This T cell receptor (beta chain) comes out of a study of OX40 agonist ivuxolimab in advanced cancers. Whole-study context: Clinicians treated patients with ivuxolimab, an agonistic anti-OX40 (CD134) antibody. Study-wide findings and caveats: At doses 0.1 to 3.0 mg/kg, CD4+ and CD8+ clones expanded.

Germline values: CDR1 SGHDT, CDR2 YYEEEE. This CDR3 spans 13 amino acids. V lost 1 base to trimming and J lost 7 bases, with 12 bases between them. Researchers took blood at baseline, on cycle 4 day 1, and on cycle 7 day 1. Clones were read by immunoSEQ multiplex PCR, and TCRdb kept only the in-frame ones, dropping some. Of 35,000 to 50,000 clones in the sample, approximately 91% were seen once. On this clone: Its antigen is unidentified.

This receptor was identified in an adult with an advanced solid tumor such as melanoma, head and neck, liver or kidney cancer. The specimen comprised CD4+ or CD8+ T cells sorted from blood, sampled in a trial of the OX40 agonist ivuxolimab. The rearrangement uses TRBV5-6 and TRBJ2-7; the D gene could be TRBD1 or TRBD2 (6 bases each). CDR3 loop: CASSLIGGSEQYF. The DNA for the CDR3 is TGTGCCAGCAGCTTGATCGGGGGCTCGGAGCAGTACTTC. Filled out from reference TRBV5-6 and TRBJ2-7, the complete variable domain reads DAGVTQSPTHLIKTRGQQVTLRCSPKSGHDTVSWYQQALGQGPQFIFQYYEEEERQRGNFPDRFSGHQFPNYSSELNVNALLLGDSALYLCASSLIGGSEQYFGPGTRLTVT.